The 7 T cell receptor beta chains in this list originate from one sample, sequenced in a study of blood T cell repertoires in COVID-19. TCRdb keeps only in-frame clones here, not all; method: immunoSEQ multiplex PCR. The sample lists approximately 210,000 clones, 75% to 85% occurring once. The specimen was PBMCs or T cells enriched from blood (not recorded which). These receptor sequences come from a woman aged 50 to 65 with acute COVID-19.

The rearrangement uses TRBV10-3 and TRBJ2-7, with 7 nucleotides matching TRBD1. The V gene's germline CDR1 is ENHRY and CDR2 SYGVKD. V lost 5 bases and J lost 6; bases outside the gene matches: 4. The CDR3 is made up of 12 amino acids. The CDR3 DNA follows: TGTGCCATCAGTAAACAGGGGTCCGAGCAGTACGTC. It is translated as CAISKQGSEQYV.

V gene TRBV6-5 combines with J gene TRBJ2-3; 8 bases map to TRBD2. Germline CDR1 and CDR2: MNHEY and SVGAGI. The length of the CDR3 is 14 residues. V gave up 6 bases and J gave up 8 bases; unmatched junction bases: 10. CDR3 coding DNA: TGTGCCAGCAGCCTGGGACTAGAAACGGCTACGCAGTATTTT. This codes for CASSLGLETATQYF.

This clone was seen only a few times. This chain links TRBV28 with TRBJ1-2, with 8 bases aligning to TRBD1. The V and J ends lost 5 bases and 4 bases, in that order; junction bases with no gene match: 6. The germline V gene has CDR1 MDHEN and CDR2 SYDVKM. The CDR3 loop spans 14 amino acids. In nucleotides, the CDR3 is TGTGCCAGCAGTCCGGGACAGGCCCTCTATGGCTACACCTTC. This sequence encodes CASSPGQALYGYTF.

V usage is TRBV5-1 and J usage is TRBJ2-2; D remains ambiguous. Germline V gene lookup returns CDR1 SGHRS and CDR2 YFSETQ. V lost 3 bases and J 1 base, leaving 4 bases between the germline ends. This CDR3 has 13 residues. The chain's CDR3 is CASSSENTGELFF. The CDR3 DNA reads as TGCGCCAGCAGCTCAGAGAACACCGGGGAGCTGTTTTTT.

The V gene is TRBV19, the J gene TRBJ1-1; D possibly corresponds to TRBD1 (5 bases). The CDR3 extends over 13 amino acids. Germline V gene sequence: CDR1 LNHDA, CDR2 SQIVND (reference sequence). V lost 9 bases and J 11 bases, leaving 22 bases between the germline ends. The CDR3 region is CASAEIRGTTAFF. CDR3 in DNA: TGTGCCAGCGCAGAGATCCGCGGGACTACGGCTTTCTTT. The full variable domain, rest sourced from reference TRBV19 and TRBJ1-1, is DGGITQSPKYLFRKEGQNVTLSCEQNLNHDAMYWYRQDPGQGLRLIYYSQIVNDFQKGDIAEGYSVSREKKESFPLTVTSAQKNPTAFYLCASAEIRGTTAFFGQGTRLTVV.

The rearrangement uses TRBV20-1 and TRBJ2-1; D remains ambiguous. Germline CDR1 DFQATT, CDR2 SNEGSKA (reference sequence). Trimming pared 3 bases from V and 6 bases from J, leaving 3 bases between. The length of the CDR3 is 10 residues. The CDR3 nucleotides read TGCAGTGCTAGCCTCAATGAGCAGTTCTTC. Translating gives CSASLNEQFF.

The rearrangement joins TRBV6-5 to TRBJ1-4; D is perhaps TRBD1 (6 bases). V lost 2 bases, J lost 4 bases, and 14 bases lay in between. Germline V gene data show CDR1 as MNHEY and CDR2 as SVGAGI. This CDR3 has 16 residues. CDR3 in DNA: TGTGCCAGCAGTTACGATGGGGGCGCGGGTAATGAAAAACTGTTTTTT. It specifies CASSYDGGAGNEKLFF.